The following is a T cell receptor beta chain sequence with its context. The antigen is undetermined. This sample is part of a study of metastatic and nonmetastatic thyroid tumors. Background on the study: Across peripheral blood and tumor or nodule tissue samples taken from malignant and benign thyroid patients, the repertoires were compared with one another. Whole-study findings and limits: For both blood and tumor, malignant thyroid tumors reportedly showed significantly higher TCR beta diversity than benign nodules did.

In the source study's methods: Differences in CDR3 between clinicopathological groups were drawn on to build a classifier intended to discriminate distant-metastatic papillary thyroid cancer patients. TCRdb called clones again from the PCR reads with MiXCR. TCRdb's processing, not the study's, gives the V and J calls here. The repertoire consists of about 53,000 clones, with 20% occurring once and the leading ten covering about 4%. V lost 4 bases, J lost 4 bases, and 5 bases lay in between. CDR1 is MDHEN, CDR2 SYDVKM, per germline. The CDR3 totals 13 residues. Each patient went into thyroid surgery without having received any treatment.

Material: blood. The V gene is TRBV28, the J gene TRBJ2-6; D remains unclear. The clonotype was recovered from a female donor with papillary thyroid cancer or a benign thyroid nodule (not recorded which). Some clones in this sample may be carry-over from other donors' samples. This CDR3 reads CASSSSGANVLTF. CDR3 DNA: TGTGCCAGCAGTTCATCGGGGGCCAACGTCCTGACTTTC.